Listed below are T cell receptor beta chains from one sample, sequenced in a study of shared clonotypes between healthy human individuals. Only in-frame clones appear in the TCRdb table, and some are missing; sequencing was by immunoSEQ multiplex PCR. The sample lists roughly 2,500,000 clones; roughly 93% were seen once. The sample consisted of naive CD4+ T cells from PBMCs. These receptors all stem from a man between 18 and 29 years old in good health. Some clones in this sample may be carry-over from other donors' samples. CDR3s include the opening cysteine and the closing phenylalanine or tryptophan. The D gene is left open where the match is weak. Part of the rows lack a size; the others show once, few, many or a class for expanded clones.

cdr3_aa cdr3_nt j_call clone_size v_call d_call
CASSFGNEQFF TGCGCCAGCAGCTTCGGCAATGAGCAGTTCTTC TRBJ2-1 - TRBV5-1 -
CAITQGARDTQYF TGTGCCATCACCCAGGGGGCTAGAGATACGCAGTATTTT TRBJ2-3 once TRBV10-3 TRBD1
CASSLRLAGFDEQFF TGTGCCAGCAGCTTAAGACTAGCGGGGTTCGATGAGCAGTTCTTC TRBJ2-1 - TRBV13 TRBD2
CASSPTQAFAYNEQFF TGTGCCAGCAGCCCTACGCAGGCCTTTGCCTACAATGAGCAGTTCTTC TRBJ2-1 - TRBV7-9 -
CASRKGGNEQFF TGTGCCAGCAGAAAGGGGGGCAATGAGCAGTTCTTC TRBJ2-1 - TRBV11-3 -
CASSPLAGGDEQYF TGTGCCAGCTCACCTCTAGCGGGAGGGGATGAGCAGTACTTC TRBJ2-7 - TRBV18 TRBD2
CASSMWAEQFF TGTGCCAGTAGTATGTGGGCTGAGCAGTTCTTC TRBJ2-1 - TRBV19 -
CASSLASPYTEAFF TGTGCCAGCAGCTTGGCCAGTCCTTACACTGAAGCTTTCTTT TRBJ1-1 - TRBV5-5 -
CATSRDLGRHTEAFF TGTGCCACCAGCAGAGATCTGGGCAGACACACTGAAGCTTTCTTT TRBJ1-1 - TRBV15 -
CASSPRDSLYNEQFF TGCGCCAGCAGCCCCCGGGACAGCCTCTACAATGAGCAGTTCTTC TRBJ2-1 once TRBV4-1 TRBD1
CAKGRTGREKLFF TGTGCCAAAGGACGGACAGGGCGTGAAAAACTGTTTTTT TRBJ1-4 - TRBV28 TRBD1
CASLGPGPPTYEQYF TGTGCCAGCCTCGGCCCGGGACCACCCACCTACGAGCAGTACTTC TRBJ2-7 - TRBV28 -
CASSQVGYWGNTGELFF TGCGCCAGCAGCCAAGTCGGGTATTGGGGGAACACCGGGGAGCTGTTTTTT TRBJ2-2 - TRBV4-3 -
CASSSRGRDRVNEQFF TGTGCCAGCAGCTCAAGGGGGCGGGATCGGGTGAATGAGCAGTTCTTC TRBJ2-1 - TRBV7-9 -
CASSPRVVSGRGIQYF TGTGCCAGCTCACCACGCGTTGTTAGCGGGAGAGGCATTCAGTACTTC TRBJ2-4 - TRBV18 TRBD2
CAWAGLALLDTQYF TGTGCCTGGGCCGGACTAGCGCTACTTGATACGCAGTATTTT TRBJ2-3 - TRBV30 TRBD2
CASSEAVRARGETQYF TGTGCCAGCAGTGAAGCCGTCAGGGCGAGGGGCGAGACCCAGTACTTC TRBJ2-5 once TRBV6-1 -
CASSLDVGLFF TGTGCCAGCAGTTTGGACGTGGGGCTGTTTTTT TRBJ2-2 few TRBV28 -
CASSPNRDVGYTF TGTGCCAGCAGCCCCAATAGGGACGTTGGCTACACCTTC TRBJ1-2 - TRBV7-9 -
CASSAKNIQYF TGTGCCAGCAGCGCCAAAAACATTCAGTACTTC TRBJ2-4 - TRBV7-9 -
CASKRGQAFQETQYF TGTGCCAGCAAACGGGGACAGGCGTTCCAAGAGACCCAGTACTTC TRBJ2-5 - TRBV2 TRBD1
CASSSGDWDNQPQHF TGTGCCAGCAGCTCGGGGGACTGGGACAATCAGCCCCAGCATTTT TRBJ1-5 - TRBV5-5 -
CASSSRLAASSYNEQFF TGTGCCAGTAGTTCTCGACTAGCGGCCTCCTCCTACAATGAGCAGTTCTTC TRBJ2-1 - TRBV19 TRBD2
CATELGAHLHEQYF TGTGCCACCGAACTAGGGGCACACCTCCACGAGCAGTACTTC TRBJ2-7 - TRBV2 -
CASSQGPMNTEAFF TGTGCCAGCTCACAGGGCCCTATGAACACTGAAGCTTTCTTT TRBJ1-1 - TRBV18 -
CASSYPRTETQYF TGTGCCAGCAGTTACCCCAGGACTGAGACCCAGTACTTC TRBJ2-5 - TRBV6-6 -
CASSSLSTGNEQFF TGTGCCAGCAGCTCCTTATCTACAGGGAATGAGCAGTTCTTC TRBJ2-1 - TRBV5-4 -
CASSLGGDTQYF TGTGCCAGCAGCTTAGGTGGGGATACGCAGTATTTT TRBJ2-3 once TRBV11-3 -
CASRGPPLGETQYF TGTGCCAGCAGGGGTCCCCCGCTTGGAGAGACCCAGTACTTC TRBJ2-5 - TRBV28 -
CASRGGVYEQYF TGTGCCAGCAGGGGAGGGGTCTACGAGCAGTACTTC TRBJ2-7 once TRBV6-1 TRBD2
CASSPQSNTEAFF TGTGCCAGCAGCCCCCAATCGAACACTGAAGCTTTCTTT TRBJ1-1 - TRBV7-3 -
CASSLAGGSNYGYTF TGCGCCAGCAGCTTGGCCGGGGGTAGTAACTATGGCTACACCTTC TRBJ1-2 - TRBV5-1 -
CASSVGGYSSYEQYF TGTGCCAGCAGCGTCGGGGGCTACAGCTCCTACGAGCAGTACTTC TRBJ2-7 few TRBV7-2 -
CASSPQNEKLFF TGTGCCAGCAGCCCCCAGAATGAAAAACTGTTTTTT TRBJ1-4 - TRBV7-9 -